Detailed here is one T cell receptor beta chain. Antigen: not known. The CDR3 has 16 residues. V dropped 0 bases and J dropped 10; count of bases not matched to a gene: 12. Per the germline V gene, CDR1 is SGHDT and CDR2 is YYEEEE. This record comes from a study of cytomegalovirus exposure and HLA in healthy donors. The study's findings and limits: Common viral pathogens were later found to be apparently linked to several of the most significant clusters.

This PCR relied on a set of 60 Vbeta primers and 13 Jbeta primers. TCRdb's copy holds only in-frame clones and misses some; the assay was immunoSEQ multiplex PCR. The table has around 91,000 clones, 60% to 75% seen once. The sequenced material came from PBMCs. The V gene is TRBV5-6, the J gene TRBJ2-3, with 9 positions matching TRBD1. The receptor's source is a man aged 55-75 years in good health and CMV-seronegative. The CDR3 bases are TGTGCCAGCAGCTTGGGCCTATCCGGGACAGGGAACCCGCAGTATTTT. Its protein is CASSLGLSGTGNPQYF.